This TCR beta chain is from a study of metastatic and nonmetastatic thyroid tumors. The wider study: Both malignant and benign thyroid patients supplied peripheral blood and tumor or nodule tissue samples, across which the repertoires of these patients were then compared. Findings and caveats of the study: The study reportedly found significantly higher TCR beta diversity in malignant thyroid tumors than benign nodules, in blood and tumor.

V was pared by 4 bases and J by 6 bases, with 23 bases between. The CDR3 extends over 17 amino acids. Germline loops: CDR1 LGHNA, CDR2 YNFKEQ. The entire patient cohort was treatment-naive prior to thyroid surgery. In the source study's methods: The study built a papillary thyroid cancer distant-metastasis classifier from CDR3 differences across clinicopathological groups. TCRdb reanalyzed the PCR reads via MiXCR. The V and J calls, along with clone size, are taken from TCRdb and not from the paper's own processing. Of 50,000 to 60,000 clones listed, roughly a sixth were seen once; the top ten hold 2.5% to 3.5%. Worth noting for this clone: The antigen is not known. A clone one base away is much larger, so this may be a read error.

The sequencing input was blood. This clonotype was obtained from a female donor with papillary thyroid cancer or a benign thyroid nodule (not recorded which). Some clones in this sample may be carry-over from other donors' samples. V gene TRBV4-2 combines with J gene TRBJ2-3, with D possibly TRBD2 on 5 matching bases. CDR3 coding DNA: TGTGCCAGCAGCCCGGATAATACTAGTCCCACCACGGATACGCAGTATTTT. This sequence encodes CASSPDNTSPTTDTQYF.